One sample yielded the 17 T cell receptor beta chains listed below, sequenced in a study of T-cell reconstitution after alpha-beta-depleted transplantation in children. This sample's TCRbeta library carried unique molecular identifier barcodes. TCRdb recomputed calls from the PCR reads with MiXCR, one row per CDR3 protein. The repertoire holds hundreds of thousands of distinct CDR3 sequences, with around 16% as singletons. This specimen was PBMCs from the stem cell graft donor, taken from the stem cell graft. These receptors all come from a human donor who donated a stem cell graft to a child with acute lymphoblastic leukemia.

The chain joins TRBV7-2 to TRBJ2-1, with 14 bases aligning to TRBD2. V shed 7 bases and J 6 bases; nucleotides not matched to a gene: 11. Germline CDR1 SGHTA, CDR2 FQGNSA. CDR3 length: 17 residues. The CDR3 here is CASTAYQTSGRVNEQFF. In DNA, the CDR3 is TGTGCCAGCACCGCTTATCAGACTAGCGGGAGGGTCAATGAGCAGTTCTTC.

This clonotype was found a few times. The V gene is TRBV9, the J gene TRBJ2-1; TRBD2 aligns across 10 bases. Germline CDR1 is SGDLS and CDR2 is YYNGEE. The length of the CDR3 is 15 residues. V was pared by 0 bases and J by 8 bases, with 5 bases of the junction left unmatched. CDR3 residues: CASSVASGSWYEQFF. The CDR3 DNA reads TGTGCCAGCAGCGTAGCTAGCGGGAGTTGGTATGAGCAGTTCTTC.

The chain carries TRBV12-3 or TRBV12-4 and TRBJ1-1; TRBD1 is a possible D gene (5 bases). The CDR3 has 15 residues. The V gene lost 3 bases and the J gene lost 8 bases, with 19 bases spanning the gap. This chain's CDR3 is CASSLALRGTAEAFF. DNA of the CDR3: TGTGCCAGCAGTTTGGCCCTACGCGGGACCGCCGAAGCTTTCTTT.

This clonotype was observed a handful of times. The chain couples TRBV10-3 to TRBJ2-5; maybe TRBD2 (6 bases). From germline, CDR1 is ENHRY and CDR2 SYGVKD. Trimming stripped 10 bases from V and 1 base from J, with 13 bases between. The CDR3 extends over 13 amino acids. DNA for the CDR3: TGTGCCAACGCCGGGACTCTCCAAGAGACCCAGTACTTC. Amino acids: CANAGTLQETQYF.

The chain recombines TRBV12-3 or TRBV12-4 with TRBJ2-1, with 9 positions matching TRBD1. The CDR3 consists of 12 residues. The V segment lost 2 bases and the J segment 14 bases; nucleotides outside the gene matches: 4. The CDR3 region has the DNA TGTGCCAGCAGTTTAAGCGGGACAGGGAAGTTCTTC. Protein product: CASSLSGTGKFF.

This clonotype has a handful of counts. The gene calls are TRBV12-3 or TRBV12-4 and TRBJ2-2, with TRBD1 matching 9 bases. Germline trimming cut 8 bases from V and 2 bases from J; bases unmatched to any gene: 6. The CDR3 spans 15 residues. The CDR3 reads CASARGQGNTGELFF. The CDR3 nucleotides are TGTGCCAGCGCCCGGGGACAGGGTAACACCGGGGAGCTGTTTTTT.

This clonotype has more than one count but fewer than ten. The chain couples TRBV24-1 to TRBJ2-1; TRBD2 aligns across 8 bases. CDR3 length: 15 amino acids. Unmatched junction bases numbered 9, after V lost 6 bases and J lost 6 bases. The germline V gene has CDR1 KGHDR and CDR2 SFDVKD. CDR3 region: CATSSGTSRGNEQFF. CDR3 nucleotide sequence: TGTGCCACCAGTTCCGGGACTAGTCGGGGCAATGAGCAGTTCTTC.

A few counts support this clonotype. The chain is built from TRBV20-1 and TRBJ2-7; no definite D call. V lost 0 bases to trimming and J lost 6 bases, with 3 bases between them. Germline CDR1 and CDR2: DFQATT and SNEGSKA (reference sequence). CDR3 length: 10 amino acids. CDR3 in amino acids: CSAREVEQYF. CDR3 nucleotide sequence: TGCAGTGCTAGAGAAGTCGAGCAGTACTTC.

This chain uses TRBV7-9 with TRBJ2-7; D is undetermined. This CDR3 has 12 amino acids. V was cut by 2 bases and J by 5 bases, with 7 bases left in between. CDR1 SEHNR and CDR2 FQNEAQ come from the germline V gene (reference sequence). This chain's CDR3 is CASSLMVNEQYF. The CDR3 bases are TGTGCCAGCAGCTTAATGGTAAACGAGCAGTACTTC.

In nucleotides, the CDR3 is TGTGCCAGTCAGGGCCTTATCGGCTCCTACAATGAGCAGTTCTTC. Its protein product is CASQGLIGSYNEQFF. The chain is built from TRBV19 and TRBJ2-1; TRBD1 might be the D (5 bases). The CDR3 spans 15 residues. V lost 8 bases and J lost 0, with 14 bases in between. Germline V gene sequence: CDR1 LNHDA, CDR2 SQIVND (reference sequence).

This sequence joins TRBV5-1 and TRBJ1-1; a weak D match, TRBD1 (5 bases). There are 12 residues in the CDR3. V lost 0 bases, J lost 8 bases, and 8 bases lay in between. The germline CDR1 and CDR2 sequences are SGHRS and YFSETQ. The CDR3, as DNA: TGCGCCAGCAGCTTGGGGGGCCGGGAAGCTTTCTTT. Translation gives CASSLGGREAFF. The variable domain in full, with the rest retrieved from reference TRBV5-1 and TRBJ1-1, is KAGVTQTPRYLIKTRGQQVTLSCSPISGHRSVSWYQQTPGQGLQFLFEYFSETQRNKGNFPGRFSGRQFSNSRSEMNVSTLELGDSALYLCASSLGGREAFFGQGTRLTVV.

This clonotype was recorded a few times. The chain combines TRBV13 with TRBJ2-5; the match to TRBD2 covers 8 bases. This CDR3 is 15 amino acids long. Germline trimming cut 4 bases from V and 2 bases from J; bases unmatched to any gene: 6. From germline, CDR1 is PRHDT and CDR2 FYEKMQ (reference sequence). The chain's CDR3 is CASSSGGSWQETQYF. The CDR3, as DNA: TGTGCCAGCAGCTCGGGGGGGTCGTGGCAAGAGACCCAGTACTTC.

J is TRBJ2-5 and V is TRBV20-1; no firm D call. V shed 8 bases and J shed 10 bases, with 17 bases lying between them. The CDR3 contains 11 residues. The germline V gene has CDR1 DFQATT and CDR2 SNEGSKA (reference sequence). The CDR3 sequence is CSNRKGLVQYF. Written as DNA, the CDR3 is TGCAGTAACCGAAAGGGTTTGGTCCAGTACTTC.

This clonotype was seen only a few times. The V and J genes are TRBV9 and TRBJ2-7, with TRBD2 matching 8 bases. Per germline, CDR1 SGDLS and CDR2 YYNGEE. CDR3 length: 14 amino acids. J was trimmed by 0 bases and V by 6 bases; bases with no gene match: 5. As DNA, the CDR3 is TGTGCCAGCAAAGATAGCGGGGTCTCCTACGAGCAGTACTTC. It yields the protein CASKDSGVSYEQYF.

This sequence joins TRBV7-2 and TRBJ2-1; D perhaps matches TRBD2 (5 bases). V was shortened by 2 bases and J by 7 bases, with 12 bases between the two germline ends. Germline lookup yields CDR1 SGHTA and CDR2 FQGNSA. The CDR3 consists of 14 residues. The CDR3 loop reads CASSLYTSGNEQFF. CDR3 DNA sequence: TGTGCCAGCAGCTTATACACCTCGGGAAATGAGCAGTTCTTC.

This rearrangement joins TRBV10-1 to TRBJ2-1, with 10 bases matching TRBD2. Trimming at V came to 5 bases and at J to 8 bases, leaving 9 bases not matched to a gene. Germline CDR1 WNHNN, CDR2 SYGVQD (reference sequence). The CDR3 is made up of 15 amino acids. In DNA, the CDR3 is TGCGCCAGCAGTAGCGGGAGGGCCAGGGCCGATGAGCAGTTCTTC. This translates into CASSSGRARADEQFF.

This chain links TRBV5-1 with TRBJ1-2, with 7 nucleotides matching TRBD1. With 1 base clipped from V and 3 bases from J, the junction kept 6 bases outside the gene matches. Germline-derived CDR1 and CDR2 are SGHRS and YFSETQ. This CDR3 has 15 residues. CDR3 sequence reads: CASSLSQGKDYGYTF. The CDR3 coding sequence is TGCGCCAGCAGCTTGTCACAGGGGAAAGACTATGGCTACACCTTC. The whole variable domain, remainder taken from reference TRBV5-1 and TRBJ1-2, is KAGVTQTPRYLIKTRGQQVTLSCSPISGHRSVSWYQQTPGQGLQFLFEYFSETQRNKGNFPGRFSGRQFSNSRSEMNVSTLELGDSALYLCASSLSQGKDYGYTFGSGTRLTVV.